The next 2 T cell receptor beta chains were all read from a single sample in a study of blood T cells in healthy people across ages. Sample-barcoded 5' priming and a J-beta primer mix drove a second PCR of 7 to 11 cycles. TCRdb re-called the 5' RACE reads with MiXCR, one entry per CDR3 protein. Of 1.8 million or so distinct CDR3 sequences in the sample, about two fifths are singletons; the top ten hold around 23%. Sequences were obtained from blood. The receptors originated from a human donor in good health.

The gene calls are TRBV28 and TRBJ2-7; D is perhaps TRBD2 (6 bases). The CDR3 has 14 residues. V was clipped by 6 bases and J by 6 bases, with 18 bases between them. From germline, CDR1 is MDHEN and CDR2 SYDVKM. CDR3 DNA sequence: TGTGCCAGCAGCTCCCCTGTAGCGGAGGGCGAGCAGTACTTC. This sequence encodes CASSSPVAEGEQYF.

This clonotype was detected only a few times. The chain recombines TRBV6-5 with TRBJ2-7; unclear D gene. The germline V gene has CDR1 MNHEY and CDR2 SVGAGI. This CDR3 is built from 15 residues. Trimming took off 6 bases at V and 3 bases at J, with 18 bases between the two ends. DNA of the CDR3: TGTGCCAGCAGGTTCGATATCGGTCCCCTCTACGAGCAGTACTTC. It specifies CASRFDIGPLYEQYF.